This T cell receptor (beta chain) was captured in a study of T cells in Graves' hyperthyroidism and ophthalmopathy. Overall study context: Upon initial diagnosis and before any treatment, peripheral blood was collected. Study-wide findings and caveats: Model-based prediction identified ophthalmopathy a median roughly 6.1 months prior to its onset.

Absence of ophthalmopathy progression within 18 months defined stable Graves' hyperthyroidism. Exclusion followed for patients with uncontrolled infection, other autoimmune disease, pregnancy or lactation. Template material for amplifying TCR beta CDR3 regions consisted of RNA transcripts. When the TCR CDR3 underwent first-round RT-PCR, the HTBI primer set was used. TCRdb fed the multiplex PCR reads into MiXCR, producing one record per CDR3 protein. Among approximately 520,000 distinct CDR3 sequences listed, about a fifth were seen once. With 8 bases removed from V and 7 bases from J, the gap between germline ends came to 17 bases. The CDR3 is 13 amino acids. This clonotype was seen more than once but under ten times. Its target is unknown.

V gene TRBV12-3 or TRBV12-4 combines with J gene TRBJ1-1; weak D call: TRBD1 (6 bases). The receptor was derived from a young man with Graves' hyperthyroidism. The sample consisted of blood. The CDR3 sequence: CASWVGGSSEAFF. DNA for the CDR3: TGTGCCAGCTGGGTAGGGGGTAGTAGTGAAGCTTTCTTT.